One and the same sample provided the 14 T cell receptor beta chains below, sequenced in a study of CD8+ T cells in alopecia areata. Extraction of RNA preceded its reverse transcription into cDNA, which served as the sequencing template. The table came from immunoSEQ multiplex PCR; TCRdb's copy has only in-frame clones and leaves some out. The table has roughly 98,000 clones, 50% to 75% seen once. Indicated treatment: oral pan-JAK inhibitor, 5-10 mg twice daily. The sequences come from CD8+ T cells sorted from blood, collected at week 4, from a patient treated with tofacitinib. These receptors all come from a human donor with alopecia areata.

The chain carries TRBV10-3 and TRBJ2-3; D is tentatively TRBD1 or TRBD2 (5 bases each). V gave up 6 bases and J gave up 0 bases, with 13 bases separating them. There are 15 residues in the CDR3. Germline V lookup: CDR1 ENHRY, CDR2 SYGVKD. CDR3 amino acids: CAIRPGTESTDTQYF. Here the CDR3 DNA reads TGTGCCATCAGACCCGGGACCGAGAGCACAGATACGCAGTATTTT.

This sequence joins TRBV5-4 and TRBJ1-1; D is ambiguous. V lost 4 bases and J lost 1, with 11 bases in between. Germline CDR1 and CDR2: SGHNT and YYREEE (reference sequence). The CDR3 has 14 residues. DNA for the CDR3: TGTGCCAGCAGCCCTCAACCGCCGAACACTGAAGCTTTCTTT. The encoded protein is CASSPQPPNTEAFF.

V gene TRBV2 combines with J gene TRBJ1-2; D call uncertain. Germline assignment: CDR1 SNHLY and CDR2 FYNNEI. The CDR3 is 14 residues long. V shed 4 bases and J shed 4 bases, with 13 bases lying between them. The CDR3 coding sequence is TGTGCCAGCAGTGCGGGCCCTCTCAGCTATGGCTACACCTTC. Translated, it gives CASSAGPLSYGYTF.

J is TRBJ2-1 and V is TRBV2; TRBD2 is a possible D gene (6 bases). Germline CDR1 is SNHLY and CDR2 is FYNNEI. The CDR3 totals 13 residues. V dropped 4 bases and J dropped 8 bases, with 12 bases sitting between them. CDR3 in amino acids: CASSVSGWDEQFF. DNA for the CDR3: TGTGCCAGCAGTGTGAGCGGGTGGGATGAGCAGTTCTTC.

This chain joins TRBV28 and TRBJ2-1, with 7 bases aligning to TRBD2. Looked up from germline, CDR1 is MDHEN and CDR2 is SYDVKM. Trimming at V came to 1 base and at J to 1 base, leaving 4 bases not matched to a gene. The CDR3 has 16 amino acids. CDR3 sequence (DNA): TGTGCCAGCAGTTTATTCAGCGGGACTTCCTACAATGAGCAGTTCTTC. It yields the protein CASSLFSGTSYNEQFF.

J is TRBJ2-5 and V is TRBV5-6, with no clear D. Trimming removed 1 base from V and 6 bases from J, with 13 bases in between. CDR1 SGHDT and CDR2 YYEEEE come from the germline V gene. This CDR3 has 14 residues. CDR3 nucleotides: TGTGCCAGCAGCTTGACCTCCTTTCTGCAGACCCAGTACTTC. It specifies CASSLTSFLQTQYF.

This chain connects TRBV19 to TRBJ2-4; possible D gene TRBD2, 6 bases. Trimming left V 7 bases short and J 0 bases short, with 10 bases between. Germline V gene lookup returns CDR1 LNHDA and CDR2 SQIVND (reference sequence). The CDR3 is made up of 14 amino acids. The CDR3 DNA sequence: TGTGCCAGTAAGGAGGGTAGAGCCAAAAACATTCAGTACTTC. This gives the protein CASKEGRAKNIQYF.

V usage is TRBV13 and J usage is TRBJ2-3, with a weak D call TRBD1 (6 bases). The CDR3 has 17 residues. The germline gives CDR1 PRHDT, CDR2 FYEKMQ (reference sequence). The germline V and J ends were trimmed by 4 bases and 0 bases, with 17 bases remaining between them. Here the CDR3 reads CASSSRDTGPSTDTQYF. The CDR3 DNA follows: TGTGCCAGCAGCTCTCGGGACACAGGACCTAGCACAGATACGCAGTATTTT.

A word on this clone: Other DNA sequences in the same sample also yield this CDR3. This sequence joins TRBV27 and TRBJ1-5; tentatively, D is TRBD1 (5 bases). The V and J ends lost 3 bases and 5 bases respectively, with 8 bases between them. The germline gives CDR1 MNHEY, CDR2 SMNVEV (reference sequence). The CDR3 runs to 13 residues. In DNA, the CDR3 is TGTGCCAGCAGTTTGGGGGGGGATCAGCCCCAGCATTTT. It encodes CASSLGGDQPQHF.

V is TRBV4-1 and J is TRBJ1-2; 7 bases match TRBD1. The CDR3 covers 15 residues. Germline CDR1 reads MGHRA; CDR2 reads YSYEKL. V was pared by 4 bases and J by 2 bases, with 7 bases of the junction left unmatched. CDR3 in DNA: TGCGCCAGCAGCCCCCGACAGGGAAGCAACTATGGCTACACCTTC. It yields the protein CASSPRQGSNYGYTF.

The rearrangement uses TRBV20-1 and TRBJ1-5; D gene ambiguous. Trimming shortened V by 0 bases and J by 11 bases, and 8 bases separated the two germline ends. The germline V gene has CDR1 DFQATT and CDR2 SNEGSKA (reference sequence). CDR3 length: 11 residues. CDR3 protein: CSARDIDTQHF. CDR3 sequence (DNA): TGCAGTGCTAGAGATATTGACACCCAGCATTTT.

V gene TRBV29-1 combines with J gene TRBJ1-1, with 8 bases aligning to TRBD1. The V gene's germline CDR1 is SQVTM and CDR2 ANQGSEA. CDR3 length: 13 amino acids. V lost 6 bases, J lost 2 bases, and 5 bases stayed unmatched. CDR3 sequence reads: CSVETGANTEAFF. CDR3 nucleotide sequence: TGCAGCGTAGAGACAGGGGCCAACACTGAAGCTTTCTTT. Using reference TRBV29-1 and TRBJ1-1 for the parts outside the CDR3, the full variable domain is SAVISQKPSRDICQRGTSLTIQCQVDSQVTMMFWYRQQPGQSLTLIATANQGSEATYESGFVIDKFPISRPNLTFSTLTVSNMSPEDSSIYLCSVETGANTEAFFGQGTRLTVV.

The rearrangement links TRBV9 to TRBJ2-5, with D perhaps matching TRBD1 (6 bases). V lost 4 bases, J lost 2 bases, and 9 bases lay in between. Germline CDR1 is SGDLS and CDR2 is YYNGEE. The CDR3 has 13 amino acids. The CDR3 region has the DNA TGTGCCAGCAGCCCGGACAGACAAGAGACCCAGTACTTC. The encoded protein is CASSPDRQETQYF.

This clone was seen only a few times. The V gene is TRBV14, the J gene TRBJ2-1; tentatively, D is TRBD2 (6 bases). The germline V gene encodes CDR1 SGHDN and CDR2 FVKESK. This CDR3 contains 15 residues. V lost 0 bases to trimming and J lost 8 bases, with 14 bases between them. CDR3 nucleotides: TGTGCCAGCAGCCAAGATGGAACTAGCCCCCATGAGCAGTTCTTC. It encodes CASSQDGTSPHEQFF.